The text below deals with one TCR beta chain. Its antigen is unknown. The data derive from a study of cytomegalovirus exposure and HLA in healthy donors. Study context: There were around 100 million unique TCR beta sequences, drawn from 200 million or so T cells, in an earlier analysis.

Study-level findings and limits: In a later analysis, donors in an Asian-associated ancestry cluster reportedly had fewer N-insertions in productive TCRs than the cohort mean. Reportedly, cytomegalovirus status was diagnosed with high sensitivity and specificity.

The PCR had 60 Vbeta and 13 Jbeta primers. The table came from immunoSEQ multiplex PCR; TCRdb's copy has only in-frame clones and leaves some out. This repertoire shows some 85,000 clones, roughly 80% found once; its top ten account for about 2%. The junction had 8 bases not matched to a gene; V was cut back by 7 bases and J by 6 bases. The V gene's germline CDR1 is SGHNT and CDR2 YYREEE (reference sequence). The CDR3 has 14 amino acids. This receptor was taken from a man in his late teens or twenties in good health and CMV-seronegative. V is TRBV5-4 and J is TRBJ2-7, with 12 bases matching TRBD2. The sample consisted of PBMCs. The CDR3 sequence is CASASPGLAGEQYF. The DNA for the CDR3 is TGTGCCAGCGCCTCACCGGGACTAGCGGGCGAGCAGTACTTC.